The clone carrying this TCR beta chain was found many times. Its antigen remains unidentified. This sample is part of a study of identical twins. Overall study results and limits: Where beta out-of-frame sequences were concerned, excess twin sharing was weaker. Insertions were reduced in abundant cord blood beta clonotypes but not in memory repertoires. Out-of-frame TCR alpha sharing in monozygotic twins exceeded recombination model predictions.

TCRdb redid the calling of the 5' RACE reads with MiXCR, one entry per CDR3 protein. This sample carries approximately 260,000 distinct CDR3 sequences, about an eighth of them seen once, and the ten largest clones take 7% to 9.5%. V lost 4 bases and J lost 7, with 16 bases in between. Per the germline V gene, CDR1 is SGHAT and CDR2 is FQNNGV. This CDR3 spans 15 amino acids. The gene calls are TRBV11-2 and TRBJ1-4; tentative D call: TRBD1 (6 bases). This clonotype was sampled from a woman under 30 in good health. Material: memory (CD45RO+) T cells sorted from blood. The CDR3 sequence is CASSSVRYRAEKLFF. CDR3 nucleotides: TGTGCCAGCAGCTCCGTGCGATACAGGGCTGAAAAACTGTTTTTT.